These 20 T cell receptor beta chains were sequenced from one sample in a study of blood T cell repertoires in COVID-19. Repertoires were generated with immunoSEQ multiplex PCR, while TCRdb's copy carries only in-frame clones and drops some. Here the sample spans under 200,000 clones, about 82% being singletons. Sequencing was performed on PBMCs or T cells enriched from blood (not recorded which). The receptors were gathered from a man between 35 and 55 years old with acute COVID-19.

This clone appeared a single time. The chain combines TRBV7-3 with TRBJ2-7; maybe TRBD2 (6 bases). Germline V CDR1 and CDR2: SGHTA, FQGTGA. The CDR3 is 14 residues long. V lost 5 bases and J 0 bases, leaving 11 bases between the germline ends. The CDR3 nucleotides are TGTGCCAGCAGCAATCCGGGGGACTCCTACGAGCAGTACTTC. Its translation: CASSNPGDSYEQYF.

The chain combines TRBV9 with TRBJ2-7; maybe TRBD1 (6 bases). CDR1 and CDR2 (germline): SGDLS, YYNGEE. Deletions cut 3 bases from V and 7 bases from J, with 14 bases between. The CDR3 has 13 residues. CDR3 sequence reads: CASSGTGNREQYF. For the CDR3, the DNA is TGTGCCAGCAGCGGCACAGGGAACAGGGAGCAGTACTTC.

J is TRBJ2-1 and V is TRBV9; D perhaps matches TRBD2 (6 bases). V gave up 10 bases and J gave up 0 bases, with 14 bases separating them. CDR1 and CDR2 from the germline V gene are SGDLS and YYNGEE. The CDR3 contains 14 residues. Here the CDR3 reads CASGDSSSYNEQFF. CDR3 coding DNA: TGTGCCTCGGGGGACTCGAGCTCCTACAATGAGCAGTTCTTC.

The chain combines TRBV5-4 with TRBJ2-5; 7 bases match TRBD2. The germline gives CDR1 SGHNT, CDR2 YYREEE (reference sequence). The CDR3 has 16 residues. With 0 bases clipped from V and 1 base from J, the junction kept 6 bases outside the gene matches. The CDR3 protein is CASSLGPLAAQETQYF. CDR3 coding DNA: TGTGCCAGCAGCTTGGGCCCTCTAGCGGCCCAAGAGACCCAGTACTTC. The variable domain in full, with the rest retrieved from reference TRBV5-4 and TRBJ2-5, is ETGVTQSPTHLIKTRGQQVTLRCSSQSGHNTVSWYQQALGQGPQFIFQYYREEENGRGNFPPRFSGLQFPNYSSELNVNALELDDSALYLCASSLGPLAAQETQYFGPGTRLLVL.

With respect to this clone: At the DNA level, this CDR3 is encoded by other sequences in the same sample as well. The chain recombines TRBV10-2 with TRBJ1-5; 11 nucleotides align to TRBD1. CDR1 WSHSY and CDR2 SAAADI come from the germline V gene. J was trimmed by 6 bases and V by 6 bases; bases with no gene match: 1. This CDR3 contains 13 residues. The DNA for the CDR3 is TGCGCCAGCAGGGGGACAGGGGGTCAGCCCCAGCATTTT. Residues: CASRGTGGQPQHF.

The CDR3 spells CASSQDGGAAEAFF. DNA of the CDR3: TGTGCCAGCAGCCAAGATGGGGGGGCAGCTGAAGCTTTCTTT. J is TRBJ1-1 and V is TRBV4-2; D is possibly TRBD1 (6 bases). The CDR3 length is 14 residues. In germline, CDR1 is LGHNA, CDR2 YNFKEQ. The V gene lost 0 bases and the J gene lost 6 bases, with 11 bases spanning the gap.

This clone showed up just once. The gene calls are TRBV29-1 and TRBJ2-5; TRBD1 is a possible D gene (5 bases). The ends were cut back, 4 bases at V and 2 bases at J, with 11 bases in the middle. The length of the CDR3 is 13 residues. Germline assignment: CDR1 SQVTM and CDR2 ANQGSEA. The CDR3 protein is CSVGGSRQETQYF. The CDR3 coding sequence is TGCAGCGTTGGGGGCTCCCGACAAGAGACCCAGTACTTC.

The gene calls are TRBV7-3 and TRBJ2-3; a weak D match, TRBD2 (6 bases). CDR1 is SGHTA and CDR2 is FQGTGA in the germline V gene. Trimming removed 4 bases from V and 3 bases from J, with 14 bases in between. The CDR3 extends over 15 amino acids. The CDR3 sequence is CASSYQGGPTDTQYF. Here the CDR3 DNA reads TGTGCCAGCAGCTACCAAGGAGGGCCGACAGATACGCAGTATTTT.

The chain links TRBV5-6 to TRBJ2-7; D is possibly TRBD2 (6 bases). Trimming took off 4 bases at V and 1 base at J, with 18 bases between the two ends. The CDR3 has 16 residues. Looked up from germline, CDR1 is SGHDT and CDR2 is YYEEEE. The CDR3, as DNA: TGTGCCAGCAGCCGGAGGGTTCGCGGGACGTCCTACGAGCAGTACTTC. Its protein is CASSRRVRGTSYEQYF.

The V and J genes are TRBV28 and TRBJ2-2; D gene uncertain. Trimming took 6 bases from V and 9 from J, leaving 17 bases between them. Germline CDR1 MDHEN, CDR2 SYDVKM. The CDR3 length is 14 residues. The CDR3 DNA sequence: TGTGCCAGCAGCCAACTCCCGAAGAGGTGGGAGCTGTTTTTT. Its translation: CASSQLPKRWELFF.

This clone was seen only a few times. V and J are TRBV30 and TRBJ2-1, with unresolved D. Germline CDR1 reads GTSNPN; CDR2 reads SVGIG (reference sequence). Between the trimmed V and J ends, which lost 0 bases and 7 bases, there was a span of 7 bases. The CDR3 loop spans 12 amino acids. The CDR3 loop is CAWSVERNEQFF. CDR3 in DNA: TGTGCCTGGAGTGTAGAGCGAAATGAGCAGTTCTTC.

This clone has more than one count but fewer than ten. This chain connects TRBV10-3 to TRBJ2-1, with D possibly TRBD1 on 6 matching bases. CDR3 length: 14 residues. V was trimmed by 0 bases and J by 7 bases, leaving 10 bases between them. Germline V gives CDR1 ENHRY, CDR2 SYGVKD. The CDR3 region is CAISESPRGNEQFF. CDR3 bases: TGTGCCATCAGTGAGTCGCCCAGGGGAAATGAGCAGTTCTTC.

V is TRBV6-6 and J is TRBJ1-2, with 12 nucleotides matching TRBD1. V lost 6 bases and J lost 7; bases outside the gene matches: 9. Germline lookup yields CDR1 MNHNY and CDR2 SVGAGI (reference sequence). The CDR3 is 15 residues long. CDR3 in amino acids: CASSYGDRGLSGYTF. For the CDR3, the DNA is TGTGCCAGCAGCTACGGGGACAGGGGGCTGAGTGGCTACACCTTC.

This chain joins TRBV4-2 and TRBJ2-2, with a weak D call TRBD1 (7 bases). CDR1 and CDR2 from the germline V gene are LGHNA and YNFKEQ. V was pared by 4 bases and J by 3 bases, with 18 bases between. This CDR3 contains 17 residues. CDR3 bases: TGTGCCAGCAGCCGGCTCGACAGGGAGGCTTACACCGGGGAGCTGTTTTTT. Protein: CASSRLDREAYTGELFF.

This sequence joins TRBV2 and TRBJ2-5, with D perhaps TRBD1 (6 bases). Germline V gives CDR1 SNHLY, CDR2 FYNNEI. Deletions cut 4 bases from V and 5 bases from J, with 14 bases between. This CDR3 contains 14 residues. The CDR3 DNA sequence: TGTGCCAGCAGTGTAACAGGGCGTAAGGAGACCCAGTACTTC. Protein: CASSVTGRKETQYF.

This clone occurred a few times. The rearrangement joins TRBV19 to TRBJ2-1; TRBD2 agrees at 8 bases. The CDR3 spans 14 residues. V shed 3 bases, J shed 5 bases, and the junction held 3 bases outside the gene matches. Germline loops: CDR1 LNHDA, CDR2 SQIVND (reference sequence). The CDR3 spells CASSIFSGDNEQFF. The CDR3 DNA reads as TGTGCCAGTAGTATTTTTAGCGGGGACAATGAGCAGTTCTTC.

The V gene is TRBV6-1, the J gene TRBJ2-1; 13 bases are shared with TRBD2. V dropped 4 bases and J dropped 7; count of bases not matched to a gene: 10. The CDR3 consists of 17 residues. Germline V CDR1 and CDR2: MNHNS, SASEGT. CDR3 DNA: TGTGCCAGCAGTGGCCGACCGGGACTAGCGGGACTTAATGAGCAGTTCTTC. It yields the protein CASSGRPGLAGLNEQFF.

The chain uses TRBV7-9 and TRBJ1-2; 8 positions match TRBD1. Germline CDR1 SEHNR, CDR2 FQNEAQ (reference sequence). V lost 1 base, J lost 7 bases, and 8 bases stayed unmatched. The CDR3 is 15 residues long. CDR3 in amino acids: CASSLEGGQGGGYTF. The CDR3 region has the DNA TGTGCCAGCAGCTTAGAGGGAGGACAGGGCGGTGGCTACACCTTC.

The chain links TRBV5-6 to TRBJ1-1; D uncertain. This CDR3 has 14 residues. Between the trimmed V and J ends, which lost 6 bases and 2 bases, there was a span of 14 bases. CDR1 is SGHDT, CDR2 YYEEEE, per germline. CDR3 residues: CASTRGRINTEAFF. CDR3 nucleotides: TGTGCCAGCACCCGGGGTCGGATTAACACTGAAGCTTTCTTT.

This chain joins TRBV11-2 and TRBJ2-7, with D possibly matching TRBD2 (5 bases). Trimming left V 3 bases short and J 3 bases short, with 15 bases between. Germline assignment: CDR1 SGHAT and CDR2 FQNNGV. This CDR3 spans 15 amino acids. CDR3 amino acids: CASSFQAGFDYEQYF. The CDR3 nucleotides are TGTGCCAGCAGCTTTCAGGCGGGCTTTGACTACGAGCAGTACTTC.